The 11 T cell receptor beta chains below were found in one sample sequenced in a study of blood T cell repertoires in COVID-19. Assay: immunoSEQ multiplex PCR; the TCRdb copy retains only in-frame clones and omits some. The sample has 280,000 or so clones; approximately 83% are singletons. The sample was peripheral blood. The receptors here all came from a woman aged 25 to 45 who had recovered from COVID-19.

The rearrangement links TRBV19 to TRBJ2-3; D possibly corresponds to TRBD1 (6 bases). Germline lookup yields CDR1 LNHDA and CDR2 SQIVND (reference sequence). This CDR3 has 15 amino acids. Trimming removed 5 bases from V and 4 bases from J, with 16 bases in between. The chain's CDR3 is CASSPRASGADTQYF. CDR3 bases: TGTGCCAGTAGTCCACGGGCCTCAGGGGCAGATACGCAGTATTTT.

The chain carries TRBV5-1 and TRBJ1-1; D gene ambiguous. Trimming took off 4 bases at V and 4 bases at J, with 17 bases between the two ends. In germline, CDR1 is SGHRS, CDR2 YFSETQ. This CDR3 spans 15 amino acids. The DNA for the CDR3 is TGCGCCAGCAGCCGGATAGCGGGGTCCGGCACTGAAGCTTTCTTT. This gives the protein CASSRIAGSGTEAFF.

The V and J genes are TRBV7-9 and TRBJ1-1; no definite D call. Trimming cost V 6 bases and J 0 bases, with 11 bases left between them. CDR3 size: 14 residues. CDR1 SEHNR and CDR2 FQNEAQ come from the germline V gene (reference sequence). The CDR3 nucleotides read TGTGCCAGCAGGAATGATAACATGAACACTGAAGCTTTCTTT. Translating gives CASRNDNMNTEAFF.

CDR3 region: CASSSLDNNEQFF. Written as DNA, the CDR3 is TGTGCCAGCAGTTCCCTCGACAACAATGAGCAGTTCTTC. The chain employs TRBV27 and TRBJ2-1, with D unclear. The CDR3 has 13 residues. V lost 4 bases and J 5 bases, leaving 9 bases between the germline ends. Germline assignment: CDR1 MNHEY and CDR2 SMNVEV (reference sequence).

The CDR3 DNA sequence: TGTGCCAGCAGTTTGGGAGGTTGGACCTCCTACGAGCAGTACTTC. Encoded protein: CASSLGGWTSYEQYF. The genes are TRBV27 and TRBJ2-7; possible D gene TRBD2, 6 bases. This CDR3 is 15 amino acids long. The germline CDR1 and CDR2 sequences are MNHEY and SMNVEV (reference sequence). Trimming pared 3 bases from V and 0 bases from J, leaving 12 bases between.

V gene TRBV7-2 combines with J gene TRBJ2-1; 8 bases match TRBD2. Germline CDR1 SGHTA, CDR2 FQGNSA. CDR3 size: 16 residues. V was pared by 1 base and J by 6 bases, with 8 bases of the junction left unmatched. The CDR3 DNA is TGTGCCAGCAGCTTAGAGGCGGGGACTAGGGGCAATGAGCAGTTCTTC. Protein product: CASSLEAGTRGNEQFF.

The CDR3 loop reads CASRIRPTGSDNIQYF. The CDR3, as DNA: TGCGCCAGCAGAATTAGGCCGACAGGTTCCGATAACATTCAGTACTTC. The chain recombines TRBV10-1 with TRBJ2-4, with TRBD1 as a possible D gene (6 bases). This CDR3 is 16 amino acids long. V was pared by 6 bases and J by 7 bases, with 22 bases between. Germline CDR1 WNHNN, CDR2 SYGVQD (reference sequence).

This clone was seen a single time. The chain combines TRBV10-3 with TRBJ1-2; the D is unclear. V gave up 0 bases and J gave up 5 bases, with 10 bases separating them. The germline V gene has CDR1 ENHRY and CDR2 SYGVKD. This CDR3 has 14 amino acids. The CDR3 coding sequence is TGTGCCATCAGTGAGTCGAGAGAGTCGTATGGCTACACCTTC. This codes for CAISESRESYGYTF.

The chain recombines TRBV5-4 with TRBJ1-2; no firm D call. V lost 1 base, J lost 6 bases, and 7 bases lay in between. CDR3 length: 12 residues. Germline V gives CDR1 SGHNT, CDR2 YYREEE (reference sequence). The DNA of the CDR3 is TGTGCCAGCAGCTTGTACGGGGATGGCTACACCTTC. As protein: CASSLYGDGYTF.

The chain is built from TRBV7-3 and TRBJ2-1; TRBD2 matches 11 bases. The CDR3 has 16 residues. V lost 4 bases, J lost 10 bases, and 12 bases stayed unmatched. Germline assignment: CDR1 SGHTA and CDR2 FQGTGA. This CDR3 is CASSSGLGLAEGEQFF. The CDR3 coding sequence is TGTGCCAGCAGCTCCGGATTGGGACTAGCGGAAGGCGAGCAGTTCTTC. The full variable domain, with the rest looked up from reference TRBV7-3 and TRBJ2-1, is GAGVSQTPSNKVTEKGKYVELRCDPISGHTALYWYRQSLGQGPEFLIYFQGTGAADDSGLPNDRFFAVRPEGSVSTLKIQRTERGDSAVYLCASSSGLGLAEGEQFFGPGTRLTVL.

The chain employs TRBV2 and TRBJ2-7; the D is unclear. From germline, CDR1 is SNHLY and CDR2 FYNNEI. This CDR3 has 13 residues. V lost 5 bases to trimming and J lost 3 bases, with 11 bases between them. In nucleotides, the CDR3 is TGTGCCAGCAGTCTTAGCCGTTTCTACGAGCAGTACTTC. Its translation: CASSLSRFYEQYF.